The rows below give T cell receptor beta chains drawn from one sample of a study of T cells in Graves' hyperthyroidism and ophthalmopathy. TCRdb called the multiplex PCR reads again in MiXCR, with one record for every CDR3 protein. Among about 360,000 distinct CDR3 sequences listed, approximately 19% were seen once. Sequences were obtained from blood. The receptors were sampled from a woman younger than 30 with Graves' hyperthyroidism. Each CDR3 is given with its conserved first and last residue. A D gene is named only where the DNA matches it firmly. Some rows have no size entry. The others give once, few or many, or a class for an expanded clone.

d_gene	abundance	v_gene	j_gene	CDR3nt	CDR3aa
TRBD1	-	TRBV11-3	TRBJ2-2	TGTGCCAGCGGCCGGGACAGGGAAACCGGGGAGCTGTTTTTT	CASGRDRETGELFF
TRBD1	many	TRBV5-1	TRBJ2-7	TGCGCCAGCAGTTTGGGACAGCTCCAGGCCCACGAGCAGTACTTC	CASSLGQLQAHEQYF
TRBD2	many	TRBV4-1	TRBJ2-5	TGCGCCAGCAGCCCGAGGACTAGCGGGATACAAGAGACCCAGTACTTC	CASSPRTSGIQETQYF
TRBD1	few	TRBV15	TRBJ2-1	TGTGCCACCGGACAGGGGGCGTACAATGAGCAGTTCTTC	CATGQGAYNEQFF
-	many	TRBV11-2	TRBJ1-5	TGTGCCAGCAGTTCCGCGGGTGATCAGCCCCAGCATTTT	CASSSAGDQPQHF
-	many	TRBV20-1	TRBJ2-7	TGCAGTGCTAGAGTAGATGAAGTATTGGTTGGGCAGTACTTC	CSARVDEVLVGQYF
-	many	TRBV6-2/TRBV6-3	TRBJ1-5	TGTGCCAGCAGTTCGGGACGGCCGGGGGGTCAGCCCCAGCATTTT	CASSSGRPGGQPQHF
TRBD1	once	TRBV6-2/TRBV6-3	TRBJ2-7	TGTGCCAGCAGTTACGGGGACAGGATCGGGTACGAGCAGTACTTC	CASSYGDRIGYEQYF
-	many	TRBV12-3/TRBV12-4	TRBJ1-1	TGTGCCAGCAGTTTGAGGGGGGGCGTTACTGAAGCTTTCTTT	CASSLRGGVTEAFF
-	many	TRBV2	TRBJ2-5	TGTGCCAGCAGTGACCGGCGGCTAGAGACCCAGTACTTC	CASSDRRLETQYF
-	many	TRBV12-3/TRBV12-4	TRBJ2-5	TGTGCCAGCAGTTTGACGGGTGGGGAGACCCAGTACTTC	CASSLTGGETQYF
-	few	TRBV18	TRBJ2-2	TGTGCCAGCTCAGAGGCCCCGATCCACACCGGGGAGCTGTTTTTT	CASSEAPIHTGELFF
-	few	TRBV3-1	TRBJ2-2	TGTGCCAGCAGCCAAGATTGGAGGGGCGTCCGGCCCGGGGAGCTGTTTTTT	CASSQDWRGVRPGELFF
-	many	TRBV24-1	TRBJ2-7	TGTGCCACCAGCACCCCCTCGGGGCTGGGGACCTACGAGCAGTACTTC	CATSTPSGLGTYEQYF
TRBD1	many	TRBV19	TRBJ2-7	TGTGCCAGTAGTCCAAGACAGGGGAAGGACGAGCAGTACTTC	CASSPRQGKDEQYF
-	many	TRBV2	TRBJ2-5	TGTGCCAGCAGTGGGGGATTGCAAGAGACCCAGTACTTC	CASSGGLQETQYF
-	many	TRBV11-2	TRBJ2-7	TGTGCCAGCAGCTTTCTACCGACGCCAGCTACCTACGAGCAGTACTTC	CASSFLPTPATYEQYF
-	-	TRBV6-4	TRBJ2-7	TGTGCCAGCGGGACGAACAACTACGAGCAGTACTTC	CASGTNNYEQYF
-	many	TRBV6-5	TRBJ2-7	TGTGCCAGCAGTTACTCAGGAGGGATCGAGCAGTACTTC	CASSYSGGIEQYF
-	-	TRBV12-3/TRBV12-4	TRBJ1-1	TGTGCCAGCGCACGGCCGGAGAACACTGAAGCTTTCTTT	CASARPENTEAFF
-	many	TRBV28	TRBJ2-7	TGTGCCAGCAGTTTTCCACGAACGGGTTTGTACGAGCAGTACTTC	CASSFPRTGLYEQYF
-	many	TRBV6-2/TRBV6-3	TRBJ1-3	TGTGCCAGCAGTACCGCAAAGCCGGCGTCGATCCGGGGAAACACCATATATTTT	CASSTAKPASIRGNTIYF
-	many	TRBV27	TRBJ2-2	TGTGCCAGCAGTCCAGTAGTAACCGGGGAGCTGTTTTTT	CASSPVVTGELFF
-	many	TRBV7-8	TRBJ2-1	TGTGCCAGCAGCTTTCGAGGGGATTTAGACGAGCAGTTCTTC	CASSFRGDLDEQFF
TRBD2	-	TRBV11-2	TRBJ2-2	TGTGCCAGCAGCCCACTGGCGGGGGGGGTCGGCGGGGAGCTGTTTTTT	CASSPLAGGVGGELFF
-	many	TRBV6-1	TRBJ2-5	TGTGCCAGCAGTGAAGAAGTCACCTTCACAGAGACCCAGTACTTC	CASSEEVTFTETQYF
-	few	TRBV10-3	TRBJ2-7	TGTGCCGCGAGTAAGGAGAACTACGAGCAGTACTTC	CAASKENYEQYF